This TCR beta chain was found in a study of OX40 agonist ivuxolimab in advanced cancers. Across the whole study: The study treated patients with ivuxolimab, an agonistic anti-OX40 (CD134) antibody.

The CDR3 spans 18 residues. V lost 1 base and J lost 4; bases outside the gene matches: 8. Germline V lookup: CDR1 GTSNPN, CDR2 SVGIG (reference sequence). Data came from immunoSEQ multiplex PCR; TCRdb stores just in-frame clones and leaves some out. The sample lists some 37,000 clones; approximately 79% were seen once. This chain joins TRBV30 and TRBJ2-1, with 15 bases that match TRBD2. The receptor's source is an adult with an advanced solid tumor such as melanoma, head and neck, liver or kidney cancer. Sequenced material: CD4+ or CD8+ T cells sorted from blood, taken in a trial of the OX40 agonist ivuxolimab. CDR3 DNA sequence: TGTGCCTGGAGTGACGGACTAGCGGGGGGGCCAGCGTACAATGAGCAGTTCTTC. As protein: CAWSDGLAGGPAYNEQFF.